The 25 T cell receptor beta chains reported below all come from one sample, sequenced in a study of blood T cell repertoires in COVID-19. Data came from immunoSEQ multiplex PCR; TCRdb stores just in-frame clones and leaves some out. Of some 230,000 clones in the sample, roughly 80% were seen once. Sequenced sample: peripheral blood. All receptors come from a woman aged 45 to 65 with acute or convalescent COVID-19.

J is TRBJ2-7 and V is TRBV28; D remains unclear. This CDR3 comprises 14 residues. Looked up from germline, CDR1 is MDHEN and CDR2 is SYDVKM. Trimming cost V 8 bases and J 0 bases, with 14 bases left between them. For the CDR3, the DNA is TGTGCCAGCGCGGTGCGACTGAGCTCCTACGAGCAGTACTTC. Translated: CASAVRLSSYEQYF.

This rearrangement joins TRBV4-2 to TRBJ2-1, with TRBD1 as a possible D gene (6 bases). V was shortened by 4 bases and J by 1 base, with 14 bases between the two germline ends. Germline CDR1 reads LGHNA; CDR2 reads YNFKEQ. CDR3 length: 16 amino acids. In DNA, the CDR3 is TGTGCCAGCAGCCCGACTGGACAGAGATCCTACAATGAGCAGTTCTTC. The encoded protein is CASSPTGQRSYNEQFF.

This clone has a count of ten or more. This chain's CDR3 is CASSDPPANEKLFF. CDR3 nucleotides: TGTGCCAGCAGTGATCCCCCGGCTAATGAAAAACTGTTTTTT. The chain joins TRBV2 to TRBJ1-4; D is unresolved. The CDR3 is made up of 14 amino acids. In germline, CDR1 is SNHLY, CDR2 FYNNEI. V lost 3 bases and J 3 bases, leaving 8 bases between the germline ends.

This chain joins TRBV4-1 and TRBJ2-2; TRBD1 matches 8 bases. This CDR3 has 16 amino acids. V gave up 4 bases and J gave up 4 bases; unmatched junction bases: 8. Germline CDR1 is MGHRA and CDR2 is YSYEKL. The CDR3 protein is CASSRPETGGTGELFF. The CDR3 bases are TGCGCCAGCAGCCGCCCCGAAACAGGGGGCACCGGGGAGCTGTTTTTT.

This clone occurred a few times. The V and J genes are TRBV4-3 and TRBJ1-1; 10 bases are shared with TRBD1. Germline V gene sequence: CDR1 LGHNA, CDR2 YSLEER. V shed 3 bases and J 6 bases; nucleotides not matched to a gene: 7. There are 15 residues in the CDR3. In DNA, the CDR3 is TGCGCCAGCAGCCACCGATTGGACAGGGGGGCTGAAGCTTTCTTT. This gives the protein CASSHRLDRGAEAFF.

The V gene is TRBV28, the J gene TRBJ1-2, with D tentatively TRBD1 (5 bases). V lost 3 bases and J 3 bases, leaving 14 bases between the germline ends. Germline CDR1 and CDR2: MDHEN and SYDVKM. The CDR3 runs 15 residues. In nucleotides, the CDR3 is TGTGCCAGCAGTTTTGTAAACAGGTGGCACTATGGCTACACCTTC. As protein: CASSFVNRWHYGYTF.

The gene calls are TRBV9 and TRBJ2-3, with 7 bases that match TRBD2. The CDR3 covers 17 residues. The V and J ends lost 4 bases and 0 bases, in that order; junction bases with no gene match: 11. Germline values: CDR1 SGDLS, CDR2 YYNGEE. CDR3 sequence: CASSPRGSGGSTDTQYF. The CDR3 DNA is TGTGCCAGCAGCCCCCGCGGGAGTGGGGGGAGCACAGATACGCAGTATTTT. Drawing the rest from reference TRBV9 and TRBJ2-3, the complete variable domain is DSGVTQTPKHLITATGQRVTLRCSPRSGDLSVYWYQQSLDQGLQFLIQYYNGEERAKGNILERFSAQQFPDLHSELNLSSLELGDSALYFCASSPRGSGGSTDTQYFGPGTRLTVL.

The chain uses TRBV6-1 and TRBJ1-1, with a weak D call TRBD1 (6 bases). This CDR3 is 16 amino acids long. Trimming removed 4 bases from V and 3 bases from J, with 18 bases in between. Germline CDR1 MNHNS, CDR2 SASEGT. DNA of the CDR3: TGTGCCAGCAGTGCTGGCGCAGGGGCCATTGACACTGAAGCTTTCTTT. The encoded protein is CASSAGAGAIDTEAFF.

The V call is TRBV28, the J call TRBJ1-2; TRBD1 might be the D (6 bases). The CDR3 sequence is 13 residues long. The V and J ends lost 7 bases and 7 bases respectively, with 16 bases between them. The germline gives CDR1 MDHEN, CDR2 SYDVKM. In DNA, the CDR3 is TGTGCCAGCAAATACAGGGTAAATGGTGGCTACACCTTC. Translation: CASKYRVNGGYTF.

The chain carries TRBV14 and TRBJ2-7; tentative D call: TRBD2 (6 bases). The CDR3 is 15 amino acids. Germline-derived CDR1 and CDR2 are SGHDN and FVKESK. Deletions cut 0 bases from V and 2 bases from J, with 11 bases between. The CDR3 here is CASSQDLAQPYEQYF. The CDR3 region has the DNA TGTGCCAGCAGCCAAGACCTAGCGCAGCCCTACGAGCAGTACTTC.

The CDR3: CASSIAQGANSPLHF. DNA for the CDR3: TGTGCCAGTAGTATCGCTCAGGGGGCGAATTCACCCCTCCACTTT. The chain is built from TRBV19 and TRBJ1-6; 8 bases are a match to TRBD1. V gave up 3 bases and J gave up 7 bases; unmatched junction bases: 5. The CDR3 is made up of 15 amino acids. Germline values: CDR1 LNHDA, CDR2 SQIVND (reference sequence).

The chain couples TRBV27 to TRBJ2-1; the match to TRBD2 covers 11 bases. Losses at the gene ends were 4 bases for V and 0 bases for J; bases not matched to a gene: 14. CDR1 and CDR2 (germline): MNHEY, SMNVEV (reference sequence). The CDR3 contains 20 residues. CDR3 bases: TGTGCCAGCAGTTCGACCGGGACTAGCGGAGCTCTTATCTCCTACAATGAGCAGTTCTTC. Translated, it gives CASSSTGTSGALISYNEQFF.

The chain combines TRBV3-1 (or the pseudogene TRBV3-2) with TRBJ1-4, with D perhaps TRBD1 (6 bases). V lost 1 base, J lost 5 bases, and 8 bases lay in between. Germline-derived CDR1 and CDR2 are LGHDT and YNNKEL (reference sequence). The CDR3 spans 14 residues. In DNA form, the CDR3 reads TGTGCCAGCAGCCAAGCAGGGGTAAATGAAAAACTGTTTTTT. As protein: CASSQAGVNEKLFF.

The chain combines TRBV6-5 with TRBJ2-5, with D unresolved. This CDR3 has 11 residues. Trimming took off 6 bases at V and 2 bases at J, with 4 bases between the two ends. Germline V gene data show CDR1 as MNHEY and CDR2 as SVGAGI. The CDR3 loop reads CASSRQETQYF. CDR3 DNA: TGTGCCAGCAGCAGGCAAGAGACCCAGTACTTC.

The chain is built from TRBV11-3 and TRBJ2-3, with D unresolved. Trimming shortened V by 1 base and J by 0 bases, and 14 bases separated the two germline ends. Germline loops: CDR1 SGHNT, CDR2 YENEEA. The CDR3 has 17 residues. CDR3 sequence: CASSLGIGGPSTDTQYF. Here the CDR3 DNA reads TGTGCCAGCAGCTTAGGTATCGGCGGCCCCAGCACAGATACGCAGTATTTT. Variable domain in full (rest from reference TRBV11-3 and TRBJ2-3): EAGVVQSPRYKIIEKKQPVAFWCNPISGHNTLYWYLQNLGQGPELLIRYENEEAVDDSQLPKDRFSAERLKGVDSTLKIQPAELGDSAVYLCASSLGIGGPSTDTQYFGPGTRLTVL.

This chain uses TRBV19 with TRBJ1-1; 7 nucleotides agree with TRBD1. The V gene end was trimmed by 6 bases and the J gene end by 7 bases; junction bases not matched to a gene: 8. The CDR3 totals 13 residues. Germline CDR1 reads LNHDA; CDR2 reads SQIVND (reference sequence). CDR3 sequence: CASRQRGRDEAFF. CDR3 DNA: TGTGCCAGTAGACAAAGGGGGCGCGATGAAGCTTTCTTT.

V is TRBV7-2 and J is TRBJ2-1; 7 bases line up with TRBD2. The junction had 7 bases not matched to a gene; V was cut back by 5 bases and J by 0 bases. Looked up from germline, CDR1 is SGHTA and CDR2 is FQGNSA. The CDR3 extends over 16 amino acids. CDR3 protein: CASSATGTNSYNEQFF. CDR3 in DNA: TGTGCCAGCAGCGCAACCGGGACTAACTCCTACAATGAGCAGTTCTTC.

The rearrangement joins TRBV18 to TRBJ2-5; 11 bases are shared with TRBD2. The V and J ends lost 2 bases and 3 bases, in that order; junction bases with no gene match: 8. The CDR3 runs 17 residues. Germline V gene lookup returns CDR1 KGHSH and CDR2 LQKENI. The CDR3 is CASSPSRLAGIEETQYF. DNA for the CDR3: TGTGCCAGCTCACCAAGTCGACTAGCGGGAATCGAAGAGACCCAGTACTTC.

The chain employs TRBV2 and TRBJ1-2; the match to TRBD1 covers 8 bases. The CDR3 extends over 13 amino acids. Trimming took 4 bases from V and 4 from J; bases not matched to a gene: 2. CDR1 and CDR2 (germline): SNHLY, FYNNEI. The CDR3 DNA is TGTGCCAGCAGTGGCGGGACAGGCTATGGCTACACCTTC. It is translated as CASSGGTGYGYTF.

The chain employs TRBV5-6 and TRBJ2-4; 9 nucleotides line up with TRBD1. J was trimmed by 8 bases and V by 4 bases; bases with no gene match: 10. Germline loops: CDR1 SGHDT, CDR2 YYEEEE. CDR3 length equals 15 residues. CDR3 nucleotides: TGTGCCAGCAGCCAAAAACAGGGGGCGAAGTACATTCAGTACTTC. Its protein is CASSQKQGAKYIQYF.

This clone was found a few times. The chain links TRBV7-3 to TRBJ2-5; TRBD1 is a possible D gene (6 bases). V was pared by 5 bases and J by 2 bases, with 12 bases between. This CDR3 comprises 14 residues. Germline lookup yields CDR1 SGHTA and CDR2 FQGTGA. In nucleotides, the CDR3 is TGTGCCAGCAGCCAGGCAGGGGATCAAGAGACCCAGTACTTC. The encoded protein is CASSQAGDQETQYF.

The V call is TRBV12-3 or TRBV12-4, the J call TRBJ1-6; no firm D call. V lost 5 bases to trimming and J lost 7 bases, with 9 bases between them. CDR3 length: 13 amino acids. The CDR3 spells CASSGRGNSPLHF. CDR3 sequence (DNA): TGTGCCAGCAGTGGCCGAGGGAATTCACCCCTCCACTTT.

This clone has only one observation. The V call is TRBV6-5, the J call TRBJ1-2; a weak D match, TRBD1 (6 bases). Germline-derived CDR1 and CDR2 are MNHEY and SVGAGI. The length of the CDR3 is 16 residues. Trimming cost V 0 bases and J 5 bases, with 16 bases left between them. The CDR3 loop reads CASSYSTPTGGYGYTF. CDR3 coding DNA: TGTGCCAGCAGTTACTCGACGCCGACAGGCGGATATGGCTACACCTTC.

There are a few counts of this clone. The J gene is TRBJ1-1, the V gene TRBV21-1; the D segment call TRBD1 is taken from the table without a DNA check. TRBV21-1 is noted as a pseudogene. The CDR3 has 16 amino acids. CDR3 DNA sequence: TGTGCCAGCAGCAAAGACAAGGGGGCTAGGTTAACTGAAGCTTTCTTT. Amino acid sequence: CASSKDKGARLTEAFF.

The genes are TRBV29-1 and TRBJ1-4; D is unresolved. Per the germline V gene, CDR1 is SQVTM and CDR2 is ANQGSEA. V lost 6 bases to trimming and J lost 5 bases, with 10 bases between them. The CDR3 runs to 12 residues. In DNA form, the CDR3 reads TGCAGCGTCTCCCGGGGAAATGAAAAACTGTTTTTT. The encoded protein is CSVSRGNEKLFF.